The text below deals with one T cell receptor beta chain. Its antigen is as yet unknown. The CDR3 runs 15 residues. CDR1 SQVTM and CDR2 ANQGSEA come from the germline V gene. With 2 bases removed from V and 2 bases from J, the gap between germline ends came to 12 bases. The source of the sample is a study of blood T cells in healthy people across ages. Broader study findings: Any changes in expanded clonotypes were possibly confounded, as donor CMV status remained unknown. From one million sequenced T cells, diversity estimates were lower bounds.

The second PCR ran about 7 to 12 cycles with a sample-barcoded 5' primer and J-beta primers. TCRdb redid the calling of the 5' RACE reads with MiXCR, one entry per CDR3 protein. The sample comprises 450,000 to 700,000 distinct CDR3 sequences, 27% of which are singletons, and about a fifth rests with the top ten. The individuals who served as donors were healthy Caucasians living in Russia, aged roughly 6 to 95. Drawn from each donor were approximately 9.5 milliliters of peripheral blood. Sequencing used blood. The receptor's source is a woman between 65 and 79 years old in good health. V gene TRBV29-1 combines with J gene TRBJ2-2; D may be TRBD2 (6 bases). CDR3 nucleotides: TGCAGCGTTGAAACGAGGACTACAAACACCGGGGAGCTGTTTTTT. It translates to CSVETRTTNTGELFF.